Included here is one T cell receptor beta chain sequence, with context. This sample is drawn from a study of blood T cell repertoires in COVID-19. TCRdb's table, derived via immunoSEQ multiplex PCR, lists solely in-frame clones and lacks some. The sample has about 350,000 clones; 75% to 90% are singletons. The germline V gene has CDR1 MNHEY and CDR2 SVGAGI. Trimming removed 2 bases from V and 4 bases from J, with 16 bases in between. The CDR3 has 16 amino acids. This rearrangement joins TRBV6-5 to TRBJ2-3; D is perhaps TRBD2 (5 bases). The receptor was derived from a woman aged 55-70 years with COVID-19, enrolled during active disease. The sample consisted of peripheral blood. The CDR3 region has the DNA TGTGCCAGCAGTTACCAGGACTCCGTCGGACCAGATACGCAGTATTTT. Translation gives CASSYQDSVGPDTQYF.